Each of the 29 T cell receptor beta chains below was sequenced from the same sample in a study of OX40 agonist ivuxolimab in advanced cancers. Only in-frame clones appear in the TCRdb table, and some are missing; sequencing was by immunoSEQ multiplex PCR. The table includes about 68,000 clones, around 90% detected once. Sequencing used CD4+ or CD8+ T cells sorted from blood, obtained in a trial of the OX40 agonist ivuxolimab. The receptors come from an adult with an advanced solid tumor such as melanoma, head and neck, liver or kidney cancer.

This clone was picked up one time. The chain carries TRBV14 and TRBJ2-3, with D tentatively TRBD2 (5 bases). The CDR3 covers 14 residues. V was pared by 4 bases and J by 2 bases, with 10 bases between. In germline, CDR1 is SGHDN, CDR2 FVKESK. This CDR3 reads CASSPRTVTDTQYF. DNA for the CDR3: TGTGCCAGCAGCCCGCGGACTGTCACAGATACGCAGTATTTT.

The V and J genes are TRBV19 and TRBJ2-5; 7 bases fit TRBD2. The junction had 6 bases not matched to a gene; V was cut back by 1 base and J by 1 base. CDR1 LNHDA and CDR2 SQIVND come from the germline V gene (reference sequence). The length of the CDR3 is 16 residues. CDR3 residues: CASSIVGGSFQETQYF. Written as DNA, the CDR3 is TGTGCCAGTAGTATAGTCGGCGGGAGCTTCCAAGAGACCCAGTACTTC. The full variable domain, rest sourced from reference TRBV19 and TRBJ2-5, is DGGITQSPKYLFRKEGQNVTLSCEQNLNHDAMYWYRQDPGQGLRLIYYSQIVNDFQKGDIAEGYSVSREKKESFPLTVTSAQKNPTAFYLCASSIVGGSFQETQYFGPGTRLLVL.

The chain recombines TRBV7-9 with TRBJ1-5, with D possibly matching TRBD1 (5 bases). The V end lost 4 bases, the J end lost 3 bases, and 16 bases lay between the germline ends. CDR1 is SEHNR, CDR2 FQNEAQ, per germline (reference sequence). This CDR3 has 16 amino acids. This CDR3 reads CASSSGRGRINQPQHF. The DNA for the CDR3 is TGTGCCAGCAGCTCAGGTCGGGGACGGATCAATCAGCCCCAGCATTTT. The variable domain in full, completed from reference TRBV7-9 and TRBJ1-5, reads DTGVSQNPRHKITKRGQNVTFRCDPISEHNRLYWYRQTLGQGPEFLTYFQNEAQLEKSRLLSDRFSAERPKGSFSTLEIQRTEQGDSAMYLCASSSGRGRINQPQHFGDGTRLSIL.

This chain uses TRBV6-5 with TRBJ2-5, with TRBD2 matching over 15 bases. The CDR3 contains 15 residues. CDR1 and CDR2 from the germline V gene are MNHEY and SVGAGI. J lost 4 bases, V lost 5 bases, and 2 bases had no gene match. The CDR3 loop reads CASSTGLAGGETQYF. The CDR3 nucleotides are TGTGCCAGCAGTACGGGACTAGCGGGAGGAGAGACCCAGTACTTC.

The chain is built from TRBV28 and TRBJ1-2; the D gene is possibly TRBD1 (6 bases). The CDR3 has 13 amino acids. Germline values: CDR1 MDHEN, CDR2 SYDVKM. V shed 3 bases and J shed 8 bases, with 13 bases lying between them. CDR3 region: CASSFRGREGYTF. The CDR3 DNA reads as TGTGCCAGCAGTTTCCGGGGGCGGGAAGGCTACACCTTC.

The chain joins TRBV2 to TRBJ1-1; D perhaps matches TRBD1 (6 bases). V dropped 6 bases and J dropped 0 bases, with 8 bases sitting between them. The CDR3 consists of 13 residues. Germline CDR1 SNHLY, CDR2 FYNNEI. In nucleotides, the CDR3 is TGTGCCAGCAGGGACAGCATGAACACTGAAGCTTTCTTT. It specifies CASRDSMNTEAFF.

This chain connects TRBV6-1 to TRBJ2-5; D unresolved. The CDR3 covers 12 residues. Per the germline V gene, CDR1 is MNHNS and CDR2 is SASEGT. Trimming cost V 5 bases and J 5 bases, with 9 bases left between them. The CDR3 region has the DNA TGTGCCAGCAGTTATATCCGGGAGACCCAGTACTTC. Translation gives CASSYIRETQYF.

This chain connects TRBV7-7 to TRBJ2-2, with 12 bases matching TRBD1. Germline CDR1 reads SSHAT; CDR2 reads FNYEAQ (reference sequence). Trimming cost V 5 bases and J 8 bases; bases outside gene matches: 9. The CDR3 covers 16 residues. CDR3 sequence: CASSRPPGQGAGELFF. The CDR3 DNA reads TGTGCCAGCAGCCGACCCCCGGGACAGGGGGCAGGGGAGCTGTTTTTT. Combining the CDR3 with reference TRBV7-7 and TRBJ2-2 gives the whole variable domain GAGVSQSPRYKVTKRGQDVTLRCDPISSHATLYWYQQALGQGPEFLTYFNYEAQPDKSGLPSDRFSAERPEGSISTLTIQRTEQRDSAMYRCASSRPPGQGAGELFFGEGSRLTVL.

This sequence joins TRBV11-2 and TRBJ2-7, with TRBD2 matching 9 bases. Germline-derived CDR1 and CDR2 are SGHAT and FQNNGV. The J segment lost 4 bases and the V segment lost 1 base, leaving 5 bases of the junction unmatched. This CDR3 has 15 residues. CDR3 amino acids: CASSLGAGGGYEQYF. In DNA form, the CDR3 reads TGTGCCAGCAGCTTAGGAGCGGGAGGTGGTTACGAGCAGTACTTC.

The V call is TRBV7-3, the J call TRBJ2-3; no clear D. Germline loops: CDR1 SGHTA, CDR2 FQGTGA. The CDR3 is made up of 15 amino acids. The V end was cut by 1 base, the J end by 0 bases, with 8 bases between. The CDR3 nucleotides are TGTGCCAGCAGCTTAATCCCCAACAGCACAGATACGCAGTATTTT. This translates into CASSLIPNSTDTQYF. The full variable domain, in which reference TRBV7-3 and TRBJ2-3 provide the parts outside the CDR3, is GAGVSQTPSNKVTEKGKYVELRCDPISGHTALYWYRQSLGQGPEFLIYFQGTGAADDSGLPNDRFFAVRPEGSVSTLKIQRTERGDSAVYLCASSLIPNSTDTQYFGPGTRLTVL.

The gene calls are TRBV4-1 and TRBJ2-1; D is unresolved. Germline lookup yields CDR1 MGHRA and CDR2 YSYEKL. The CDR3 runs to 14 residues. Between the trimmed V and J ends, which lost 4 bases and 2 bases, there was a span of 9 bases. This CDR3 is CASSPGSPYNEQFF. The CDR3 DNA reads as TGCGCCAGCAGCCCCGGTAGCCCCTACAATGAGCAGTTCTTC.

The V call is TRBV29-1, the J call TRBJ1-1; D is ambiguous. Trimming took 0 bases from V and 4 from J, leaving 15 bases between them. The CDR3 covers 15 residues. Germline assignment: CDR1 SQVTM and CDR2 ANQGSEA. CDR3 nucleotides: TGCAGCGTTGAAGACTGGGCGCCAAGTTCCACTGAAGCTTTCTTT. Encoded protein: CSVEDWAPSSTEAFF.

The chain uses TRBV5-1 and TRBJ2-1; D might be TRBD2 (6 bases). The CDR3 sequence is 15 residues long. The V and J ends lost 1 base and 4 bases respectively, with 12 bases between them. In germline, CDR1 is SGHRS, CDR2 YFSETQ. The DNA of the CDR3 is TGCGCCAGCAGCTTGAATCCGGGAGAATACAATGAGCAGTTCTTC. This codes for CASSLNPGEYNEQFF.

The V gene is TRBV28, the J gene TRBJ1-5; no definite D call. The V gene lost 3 bases and the J gene lost 5 bases, with 14 bases spanning the gap. Germline CDR1 reads MDHEN; CDR2 reads SYDVKM. The CDR3 runs 15 residues. CDR3 sequence: CASSFMGLVDQPQHF. DNA of the CDR3: TGTGCCAGCAGTTTTATGGGGTTGGTGGATCAGCCCCAGCATTTT.

This clone was picked up one time. The chain employs TRBV12-5 and TRBJ1-3; no firm D call. Germline V gene lookup returns CDR1 LGHNT and CDR2 FRNRAP. The CDR3 sequence is 14 residues long. Trimming took 7 bases from V and 3 from J, leaving 13 bases between them. The CDR3 coding sequence is TGTGCTAGTGTCTCGTCCCGAGGTGGAAACACCATATATTTT. Translated: CASVSSRGGNTIYF.

V usage is TRBV13 and J usage is TRBJ2-7; 7 bases are a match to TRBD2. This CDR3 has 14 amino acids. CDR1 is PRHDT, CDR2 FYEKMQ, per germline (reference sequence). The junction had 7 bases not matched to a gene; V was cut back by 1 base and J by 7 bases. The CDR3 region is CASSLDGGSGEQYF. CDR3 coding DNA: TGTGCCAGCAGCTTAGATGGCGGGAGTGGGGAGCAGTACTTC.

The chain carries TRBV11-2 and TRBJ2-7; D uncertain. The V and J ends lost 3 bases and 4 bases respectively, with 4 bases between them. CDR1 SGHAT and CDR2 FQNNGV come from the germline V gene. The length of the CDR3 is 11 residues. Here the CDR3 DNA reads TGTGCCAGCAGCTTTATTTACGAGCAGTACTTC. It yields the protein CASSFIYEQYF.

The chain has TRBV5-1 and TRBJ2-1; 8 bases match TRBD2. This CDR3 comprises 16 residues. CDR1 and CDR2 from the germline V gene are SGHRS and YFSETQ. J was trimmed by 4 bases and V by 0 bases; bases with no gene match: 6. In DNA form, the CDR3 reads TGCGCCAGCAGCTTGGTGTCCAGCGGGAGATACAATGAGCAGTTCTTC. It encodes CASSLVSSGRYNEQFF. Using reference TRBV5-1 and TRBJ2-1 for the parts outside the CDR3, the full variable domain is KAGVTQTPRYLIKTRGQQVTLSCSPISGHRSVSWYQQTPGQGLQFLFEYFSETQRNKGNFPGRFSGRQFSNSRSEMNVSTLELGDSALYLCASSLVSSGRYNEQFFGPGTRLTVL.

The chain couples TRBV5-1 to TRBJ2-7; D unclear. Germline V gene sequence: CDR1 SGHRS, CDR2 YFSETQ. V was pared by 0 bases and J by 4 bases, with 2 bases between. The CDR3 consists of 11 residues. CDR3 residues: CASSLEYEQYF. The CDR3 DNA is TGCGCCAGCAGCTTGGAATACGAGCAGTACTTC. Full variable domain (remainder filled in from reference TRBV5-1 and TRBJ2-7): KAGVTQTPRYLIKTRGQQVTLSCSPISGHRSVSWYQQTPGQGLQFLFEYFSETQRNKGNFPGRFSGRQFSNSRSEMNVSTLELGDSALYLCASSLEYEQYFGPGTRLTVT.

This chain joins TRBV4-1 and TRBJ1-1; D not resolved. V lost 2 bases and J 0 bases, leaving 10 bases between the germline ends. There are 15 residues in the CDR3. Germline V gives CDR1 MGHRA, CDR2 YSYEKL. In DNA form, the CDR3 reads TGCGCCAGCAGCCAAAGAGCAGTTATGAACACTGAAGCTTTCTTT. It codes for CASSQRAVMNTEAFF.

This chain connects TRBV14 to TRBJ2-7; the match to TRBD1 covers 7 bases. The V segment lost 0 bases and the J segment 7 bases; nucleotides outside the gene matches: 6. The length of the CDR3 is 14 residues. CDR1 SGHDN and CDR2 FVKESK come from the germline V gene. The CDR3 protein is CASSQDDRVGEQYF. The CDR3 DNA reads TGTGCCAGCAGCCAAGACGACAGGGTCGGGGAGCAGTACTTC.

The chain links TRBV6-5 to TRBJ2-5; the D gene is possibly TRBD2 (6 bases). The CDR3 length is 9 residues. Trimming took 10 bases from V and 7 from J, leaving 7 bases between them. Germline values: CDR1 MNHEY, CDR2 SVGAGI. The CDR3 DNA follows: TGTGCCACCGGGGGGACCCAGTACTTC. The encoded protein is CATGGTQYF.

Concerning this clone: One end of the junction varies from germline; a read error may be responsible. The gene calls are TRBV28 and TRBJ2-3; TRBD2 matches at 10 bases. CDR1 is MDHEN, CDR2 SYDVKM, per germline. CDR3 length: 15 amino acids. The CDR3 DNA reads TGTGCCAGCAGTTTGCCTAGCGGGAGCAAAGATACGCAGTATTTT. It specifies CASSLPSGSKDTQYF.

The V call is TRBV5-1, the J call TRBJ2-3, with TRBD2 matching over 8 bases. J gave up 2 bases and V 0 bases, and 8 bases lay outside the gene matches. CDR1 and CDR2 (germline): SGHRS, YFSETQ. The CDR3 totals 17 residues. The DNA for the CDR3 is TGCGCCAGCAGCTTGGGACTTAGCGGGACTTACACAGATACGCAGTATTTT. Translation gives CASSLGLSGTYTDTQYF.

This rearrangement joins TRBV5-1 to TRBJ1-1; 8 positions agree with TRBD1. The CDR3 consists of 14 residues. Germline assignment: CDR1 SGHRS and CDR2 YFSETQ. The J segment lost 3 bases and the V segment lost 3 bases, leaving 4 bases of the junction unmatched. CDR3 DNA: TGCGCCAGCAGCTCCCAGACAGGGGACACTGAAGCTTTCTTT. This codes for CASSSQTGDTEAFF.

J is TRBJ2-7 and V is TRBV11-2, with 9 bases fitting TRBD2. With V trimmed by 4 bases and J by 7 bases, 14 bases remained unmatched. The CDR3 has 16 amino acids. Germline V gene sequence: CDR1 SGHAT, CDR2 FQNNGV. The CDR3 loop reads CASSSRGAGGPGEQYF. The CDR3 nucleotides read TGTGCCAGCAGCTCCCGGGGCGCGGGAGGGCCCGGGGAGCAGTACTTC.

V usage is TRBV6-5 and J usage is TRBJ1-5; D is ambiguous. CDR3 size: 15 residues. Germline V gene sequence: CDR1 MNHEY, CDR2 SVGAGI. Trimming took off 6 bases at V and 0 bases at J, with 12 bases between the two ends. CDR3 residues: CASSSDGYSNQPQHF. Written as DNA, the CDR3 is TGTGCCAGCAGCTCCGACGGGTATAGCAATCAGCCCCAGCATTTT.

The V call is TRBV9, the J call TRBJ2-6; tentative D call: TRBD2 (5 bases). This CDR3 has 15 residues. Trimming took 4 bases from V and 1 from J, leaving 9 bases between them. CDR1 SGDLS and CDR2 YYNGEE come from the germline V gene. This CDR3 is CASSPRGSGANVLTF. CDR3 nucleotide sequence: TGTGCCAGCAGCCCCCGAGGGTCTGGGGCCAACGTCCTGACTTTC.

This clone has only a few counts. This rearrangement joins TRBV11-2 to TRBJ2-3; possible D gene TRBD2, 5 bases. Trimming stripped 5 bases from V and 6 bases from J, with 18 bases between. The CDR3 runs 15 residues. Germline V gene lookup returns CDR1 SGHAT and CDR2 FQNNGV. The CDR3 loop reads CASSRGRGFSDTQYF. The CDR3 DNA is TGTGCCAGCAGCCGCGGTCGGGGTTTTTCTGATACGCAGTATTTT. Full variable domain (remainder filled in from reference TRBV11-2 and TRBJ2-3): EAGVAQSPRYKIIEKRQSVAFWCNPISGHATLYWYQQILGQGPKLLIQFQNNGVVDDSQLPKDRFSAERLKGVDSTLKIQPAKLEDSAVYLCASSRGRGFSDTQYFGPGTRLTVL.